This T cell receptor beta chain was sequenced during a study of blood T cell repertoires in COVID-19. Across the study: Nucleic acid was either cDNA or gDNA, and it came from T cells, B-cell-depleted T cells, or PBMCs.

Methods used by the authors: Estimation of nucleated cell counts relied on the amplification of reference gene primers. Measured with immunoSEQ multiplex PCR; TCRdb has only the in-frame clones, and not every one. That table furnishes V, J and clone size, whereas the DNA furnished D and trimming. The sample contains some 210,000 clones, roughly four fifths of which appear only once. The CDR3 is made up of 17 amino acids. The J segment lost 6 bases and the V segment lost 2 bases, leaving 14 bases of the junction unmatched. The germline gives CDR1 MNHEY, CDR2 SVGEGT. Sequenced: peripheral blood. The chain combines TRBV6-2 or TRBV6-3 with TRBJ2-3, with 7 bases identical to TRBD2. The TCR originated in a woman between 35 and 50 years old with acute or convalescent COVID-19. The CDR3 nucleotides are TGTGCCAGCAGTTACCGATCTGGACTAGAAACGGAGGATACGCAGTATTTT. Encoded protein: CASSYRSGLETEDTQYF.